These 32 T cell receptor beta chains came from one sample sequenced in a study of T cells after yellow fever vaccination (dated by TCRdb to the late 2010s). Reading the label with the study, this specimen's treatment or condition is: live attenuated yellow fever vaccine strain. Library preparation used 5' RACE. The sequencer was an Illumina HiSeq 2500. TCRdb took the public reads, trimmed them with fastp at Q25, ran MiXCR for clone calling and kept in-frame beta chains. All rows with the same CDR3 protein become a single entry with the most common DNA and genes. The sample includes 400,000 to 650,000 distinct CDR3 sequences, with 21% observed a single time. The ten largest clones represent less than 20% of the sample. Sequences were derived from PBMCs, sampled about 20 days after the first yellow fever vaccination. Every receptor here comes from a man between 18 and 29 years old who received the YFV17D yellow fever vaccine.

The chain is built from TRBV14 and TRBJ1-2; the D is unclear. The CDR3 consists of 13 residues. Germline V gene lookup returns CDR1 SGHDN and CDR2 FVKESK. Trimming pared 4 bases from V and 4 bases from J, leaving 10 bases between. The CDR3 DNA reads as TGTGCCAGCAGCCCAGCGGGGAGCTATGGCTACACCTTC. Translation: CASSPAGSYGYTF.

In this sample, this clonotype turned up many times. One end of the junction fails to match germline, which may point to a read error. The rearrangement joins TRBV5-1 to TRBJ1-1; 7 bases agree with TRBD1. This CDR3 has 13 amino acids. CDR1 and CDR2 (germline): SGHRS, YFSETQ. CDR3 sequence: CASSWDRNTEAFF. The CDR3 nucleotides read TGTGCCAGCAGTTGGGACAGAAACACTGAAGCTTTCTTT.

The CDR3 loop reads CASSVAPLVDTQYF. CDR3 coding DNA: TGTGCCAGCAGCGTAGCCCCCCTAGTTGATACGCAGTATTTT. V and J are TRBV9 and TRBJ2-3; no clear D gene. Germline CDR1 SGDLS, CDR2 YYNGEE. This CDR3 has 14 residues. V was shortened by 0 bases and J by 6 bases, with 11 bases between the two germline ends.

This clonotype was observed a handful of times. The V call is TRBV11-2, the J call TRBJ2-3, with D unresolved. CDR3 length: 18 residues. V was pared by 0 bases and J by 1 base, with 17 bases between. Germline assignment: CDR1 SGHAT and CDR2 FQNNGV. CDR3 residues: CASSLDGWWGTRTDTQYF. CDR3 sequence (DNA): TGTGCCAGCAGCTTAGATGGGTGGTGGGGAACTCGCACAGATACGCAGTATTTT. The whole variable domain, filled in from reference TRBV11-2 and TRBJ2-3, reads EAGVAQSPRYKIIEKRQSVAFWCNPISGHATLYWYQQILGQGPKLLIQFQNNGVVDDSQLPKDRFSAERLKGVDSTLKIQPAKLEDSAVYLCASSLDGWWGTRTDTQYFGPGTRLTVL.

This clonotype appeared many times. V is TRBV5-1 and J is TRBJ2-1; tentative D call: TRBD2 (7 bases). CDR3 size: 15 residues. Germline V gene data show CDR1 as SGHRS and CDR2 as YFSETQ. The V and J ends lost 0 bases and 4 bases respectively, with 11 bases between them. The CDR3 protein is CASSLEGGDYNEQFF. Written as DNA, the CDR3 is TGCGCCAGCAGCTTGGAAGGGGGGGATTACAATGAGCAGTTCTTC.

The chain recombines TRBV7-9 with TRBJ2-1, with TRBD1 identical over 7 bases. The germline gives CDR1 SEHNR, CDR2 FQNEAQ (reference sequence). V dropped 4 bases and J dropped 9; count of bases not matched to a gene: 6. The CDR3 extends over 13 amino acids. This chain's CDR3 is CASSSGTAIEQFF. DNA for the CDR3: TGTGCCAGCAGCTCGGGGACAGCAATTGAGCAGTTCTTC.

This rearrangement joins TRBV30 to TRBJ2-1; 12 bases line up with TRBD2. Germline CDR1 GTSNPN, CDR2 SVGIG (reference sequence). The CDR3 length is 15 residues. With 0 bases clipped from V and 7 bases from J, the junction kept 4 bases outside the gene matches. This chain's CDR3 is CAWSVLAGGRNEQFF. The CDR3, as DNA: TGTGCCTGGAGTGTACTAGCGGGGGGTAGGAATGAGCAGTTCTTC.

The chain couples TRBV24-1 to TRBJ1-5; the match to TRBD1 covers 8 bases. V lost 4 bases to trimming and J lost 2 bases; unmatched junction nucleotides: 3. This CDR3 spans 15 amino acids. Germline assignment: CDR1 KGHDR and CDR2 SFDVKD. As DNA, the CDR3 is TGTGCCACCAGTGAGACAGGGGTTGGCAATCAGCCCCAGCATTTT. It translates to CATSETGVGNQPQHF.

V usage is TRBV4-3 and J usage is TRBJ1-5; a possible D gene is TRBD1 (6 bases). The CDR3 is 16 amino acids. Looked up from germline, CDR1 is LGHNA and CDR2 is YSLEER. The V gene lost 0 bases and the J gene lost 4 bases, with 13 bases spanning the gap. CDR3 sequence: CASSQEEETGNQPQHF. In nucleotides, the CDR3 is TGCGCCAGCAGCCAAGAAGAGGAAACAGGGAATCAGCCCCAGCATTTT.

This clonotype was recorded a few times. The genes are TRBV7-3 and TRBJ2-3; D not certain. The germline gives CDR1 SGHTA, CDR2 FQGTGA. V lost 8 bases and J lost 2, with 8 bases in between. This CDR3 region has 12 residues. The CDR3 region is CASGSSTDTQYF. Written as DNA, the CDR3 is TGTGCCAGCGGTTCCTCCACAGATACGCAGTATTTT.

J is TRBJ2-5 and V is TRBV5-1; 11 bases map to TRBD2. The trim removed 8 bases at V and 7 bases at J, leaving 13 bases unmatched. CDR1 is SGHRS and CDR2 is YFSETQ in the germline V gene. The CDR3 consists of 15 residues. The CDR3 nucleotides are TGCGCCAGTGAAGTTGGGACTAGCGGTACGGGGACCCAGTACTTC. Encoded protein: CASEVGTSGTGTQYF.

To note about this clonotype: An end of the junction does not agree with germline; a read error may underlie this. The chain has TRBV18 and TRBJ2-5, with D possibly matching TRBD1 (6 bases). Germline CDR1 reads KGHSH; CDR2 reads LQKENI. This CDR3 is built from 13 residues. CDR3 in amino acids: CTSSPDRQETQYF. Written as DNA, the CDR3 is TGTACCAGCTCACCGGACAGACAAGAGACCCAGTACTTC. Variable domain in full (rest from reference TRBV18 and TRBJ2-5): NAGVMQNPRHLVRRRGQEARLRCSPMKGHSHVYWYRQLPEEGLKFMVYLQKENIIDESGMPKERFSAEFPKEGPSILRIQQVVRGDSAAYFCTSSPDRQETQYFGPGTRLLVL.

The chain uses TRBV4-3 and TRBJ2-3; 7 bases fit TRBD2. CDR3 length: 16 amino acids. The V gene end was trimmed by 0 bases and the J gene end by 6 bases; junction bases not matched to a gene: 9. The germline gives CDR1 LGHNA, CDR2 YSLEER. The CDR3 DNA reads TGCGCCAGCAGCCAAGATCGGCGGGGGTTTGTGGATACGCAGTATTTT. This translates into CASSQDRRGFVDTQYF.

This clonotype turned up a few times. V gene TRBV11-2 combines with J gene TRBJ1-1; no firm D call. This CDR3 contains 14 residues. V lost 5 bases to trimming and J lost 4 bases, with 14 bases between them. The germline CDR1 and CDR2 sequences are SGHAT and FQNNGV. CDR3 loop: CASSGWEGGTEAFF. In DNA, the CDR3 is TGTGCCAGCAGCGGCTGGGAGGGAGGCACTGAAGCTTTCTTT. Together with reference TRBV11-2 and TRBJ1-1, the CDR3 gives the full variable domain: EAGVAQSPRYKIIEKRQSVAFWCNPISGHATLYWYQQILGQGPKLLIQFQNNGVVDDSQLPKDRFSAERLKGVDSTLKIQPAKLEDSAVYLCASSGWEGGTEAFFGQGTRLTVV.

CDR3: CASSLLGHPAGKLFF. CDR3 DNA: TGTGCCAGCAGTTTATTGGGACACCCAGCAGGAAAACTGTTTTTT. The gene calls are TRBV28 and TRBJ1-4; tentative D call: TRBD1 (6 bases). Germline CDR1 and CDR2: MDHEN and SYDVKM. The CDR3 runs to 15 residues. Trimming shortened V by 1 base and J by 10 bases, and 16 bases separated the two germline ends.

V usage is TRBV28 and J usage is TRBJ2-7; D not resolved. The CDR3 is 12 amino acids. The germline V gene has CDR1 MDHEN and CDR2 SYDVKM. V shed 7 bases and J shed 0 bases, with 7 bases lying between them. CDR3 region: CASKGHSYEQYV. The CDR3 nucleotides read TGTGCCAGCAAAGGTCACTCCTACGAGCAGTACGTC.

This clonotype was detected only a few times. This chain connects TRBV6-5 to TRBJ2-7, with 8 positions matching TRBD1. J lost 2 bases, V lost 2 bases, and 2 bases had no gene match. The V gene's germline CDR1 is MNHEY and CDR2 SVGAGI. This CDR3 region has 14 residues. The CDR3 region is CASSYRDRPYEQYV. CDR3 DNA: TGTGCCAGCAGTTACAGGGACAGGCCCTACGAGCAGTACGTC.

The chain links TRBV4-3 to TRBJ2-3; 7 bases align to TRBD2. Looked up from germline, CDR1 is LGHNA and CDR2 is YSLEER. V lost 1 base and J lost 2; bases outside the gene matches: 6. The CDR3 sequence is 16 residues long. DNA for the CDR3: TGCGCCAGCAGCCAAGCGATTACTAGCGCCACAGATACGCAGTATTTT. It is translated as CASSQAITSATDTQYF.

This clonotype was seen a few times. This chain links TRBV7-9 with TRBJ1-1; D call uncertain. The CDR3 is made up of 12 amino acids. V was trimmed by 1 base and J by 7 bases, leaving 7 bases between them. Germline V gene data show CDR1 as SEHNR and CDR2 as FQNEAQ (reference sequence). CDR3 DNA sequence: TGTGCCAGCAGCTTAGTGCAAGATGAAGCTTTCTTT. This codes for CASSLVQDEAFF.

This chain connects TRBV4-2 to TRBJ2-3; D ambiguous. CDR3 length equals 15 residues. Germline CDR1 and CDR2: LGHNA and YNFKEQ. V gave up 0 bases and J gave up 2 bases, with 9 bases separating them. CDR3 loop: CASSQEAVYTDTQYF. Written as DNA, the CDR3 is TGTGCCAGCAGCCAAGAGGCGGTATACACAGATACGCAGTATTTT.

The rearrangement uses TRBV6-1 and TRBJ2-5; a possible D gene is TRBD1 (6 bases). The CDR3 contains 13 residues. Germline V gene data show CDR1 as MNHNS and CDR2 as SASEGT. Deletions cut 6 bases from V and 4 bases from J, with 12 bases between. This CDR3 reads CASSPGHPETQYF. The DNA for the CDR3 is TGTGCCAGCAGCCCGGGACACCCAGAGACCCAGTACTTC.

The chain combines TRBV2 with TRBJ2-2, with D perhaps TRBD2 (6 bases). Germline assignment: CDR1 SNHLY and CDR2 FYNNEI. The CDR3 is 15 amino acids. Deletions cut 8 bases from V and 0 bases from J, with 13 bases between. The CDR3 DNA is TGTGCCAGCGGCCCACTAGCCGCGAACACCGGGGAGCTGTTTTTT. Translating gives CASGPLAANTGELFF.

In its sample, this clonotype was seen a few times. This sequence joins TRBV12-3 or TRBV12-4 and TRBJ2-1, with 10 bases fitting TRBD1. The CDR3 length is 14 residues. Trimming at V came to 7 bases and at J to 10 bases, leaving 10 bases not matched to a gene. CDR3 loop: CASNPGQGKKEQFF. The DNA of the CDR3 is TGTGCCAGCAATCCGGGACAGGGGAAGAAGGAGCAGTTCTTC.

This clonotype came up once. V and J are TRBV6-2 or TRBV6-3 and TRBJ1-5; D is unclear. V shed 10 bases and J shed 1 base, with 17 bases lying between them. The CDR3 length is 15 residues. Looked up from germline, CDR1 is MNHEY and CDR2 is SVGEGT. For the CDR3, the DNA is TGTGCCACGAGTCAGCGGTGGATCAGCAATCAGCCCCAGCATTTT. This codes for CATSQRWISNQPQHF.

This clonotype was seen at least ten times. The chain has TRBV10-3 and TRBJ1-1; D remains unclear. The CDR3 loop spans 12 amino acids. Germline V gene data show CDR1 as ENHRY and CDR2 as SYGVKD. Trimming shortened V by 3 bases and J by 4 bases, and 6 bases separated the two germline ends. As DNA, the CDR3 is TGTGCCATCAGTGATCCAGGCACTGAAGCTTTCTTT. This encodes CAISDPGTEAFF.

The CDR3 is CATSSSLAGTMLRSSYEQYF. The CDR3 coding sequence is TGTGCCACCAGCAGTTCTCTAGCGGGGACAATGCTCCGGAGCTCCTACGAGCAGTACTTC. The J gene is TRBJ2-7, the V gene TRBV15; TRBD2 matches 9 bases. Losses at the gene ends were 3 bases for V and 0 bases for J; bases not matched to a gene: 18. The CDR3 contains 20 residues. Germline assignment: CDR1 LNHNV and CDR2 YYDKDF (reference sequence). The full variable domain, completed using reference TRBV15 and TRBJ2-7, is DAMVIQNPRYQVTQFGKPVTLSCSQTLNHNVMYWYQQKSSQAPKLLFHYYDKDFNNEADTPDNFQSRRPNTSFCFLDIRSPGLGDTAMYLCATSSSLAGTMLRSSYEQYFGPGTRLTVT.

CDR3 sequence (DNA): TGCAGCGCCCGACACCAACTAGCCAAAAACATTCAGTACTTC. The encoded protein is CSARHQLAKNIQYF. The J gene is TRBJ2-4, the V gene TRBV29-1; no reliable D call. V was clipped by 7 bases and J by 0 bases, with 13 bases between them. The CDR3 has 14 residues. Germline assignment: CDR1 SQVTM and CDR2 ANQGSEA. Filled out from reference TRBV29-1 and TRBJ2-4, the complete variable domain reads SAVISQKPSRDICQRGTSLTIQCQVDSQVTMMFWYRQQPGQSLTLIATANQGSEATYESGFVIDKFPISRPNLTFSTLTVSNMSPEDSSIYLCSARHQLAKNIQYFGAGTRLSVL.

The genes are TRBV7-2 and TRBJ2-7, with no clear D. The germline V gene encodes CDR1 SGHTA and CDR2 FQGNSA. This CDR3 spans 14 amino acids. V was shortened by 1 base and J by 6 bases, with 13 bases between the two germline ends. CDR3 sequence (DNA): TGTGCCAGCAGCTTAGTTGGCATCAAGGGCGAGCAGTACTTC. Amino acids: CASSLVGIKGEQYF.

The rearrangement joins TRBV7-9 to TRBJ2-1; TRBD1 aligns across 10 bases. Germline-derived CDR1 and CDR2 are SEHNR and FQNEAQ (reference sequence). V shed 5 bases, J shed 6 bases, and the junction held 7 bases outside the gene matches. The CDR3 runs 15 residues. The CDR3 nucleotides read TGTGCCAGCAGCGTGTCGGGACAGGGGTTCAATGAGCAGTTCTTC. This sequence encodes CASSVSGQGFNEQFF.

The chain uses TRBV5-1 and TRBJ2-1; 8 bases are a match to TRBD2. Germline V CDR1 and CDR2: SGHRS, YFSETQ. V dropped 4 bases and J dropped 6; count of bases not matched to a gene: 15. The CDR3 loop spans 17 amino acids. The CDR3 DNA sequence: TGCGCCAGCAGCGCACAGTGGACGGGACTAGTTATCAATGAGCAGTTCTTC. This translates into CASSAQWTGLVINEQFF.

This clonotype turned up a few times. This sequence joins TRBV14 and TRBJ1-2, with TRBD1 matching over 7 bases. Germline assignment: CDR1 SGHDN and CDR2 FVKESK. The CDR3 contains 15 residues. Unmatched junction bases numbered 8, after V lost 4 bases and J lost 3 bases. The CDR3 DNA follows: TGTGCCAGCAGCCCTCTGTGGGGACAGTACTATGGCTACACCTTC. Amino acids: CASSPLWGQYYGYTF.

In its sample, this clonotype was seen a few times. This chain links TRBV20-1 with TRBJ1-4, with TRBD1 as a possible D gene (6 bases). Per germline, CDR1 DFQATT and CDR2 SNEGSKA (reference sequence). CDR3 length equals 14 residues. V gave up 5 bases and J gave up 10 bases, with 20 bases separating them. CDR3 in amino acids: CSAQGGQGWGKLFF. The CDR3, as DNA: TGCAGTGCTCAAGGGGGGCAGGGTTGGGGAAAACTGTTTTTT.